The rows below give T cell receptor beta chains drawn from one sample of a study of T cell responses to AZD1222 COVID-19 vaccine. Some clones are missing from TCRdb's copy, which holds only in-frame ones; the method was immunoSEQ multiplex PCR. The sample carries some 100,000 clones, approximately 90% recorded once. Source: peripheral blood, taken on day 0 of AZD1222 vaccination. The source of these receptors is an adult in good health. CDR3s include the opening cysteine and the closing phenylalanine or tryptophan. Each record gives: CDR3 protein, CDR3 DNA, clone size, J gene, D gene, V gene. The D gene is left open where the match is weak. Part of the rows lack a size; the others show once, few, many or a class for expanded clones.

CDR3: CASSTRDRNSPLHF
DNA: TGTGCCAGCAGCACAAGGGACAGGAATTCACCCCTCCACTTT
size: few
J: TRBJ1-6
D: TRBD1
V: TRBV7-2

CDR3: CASSEIWGGTQFF
DNA: TGTGCCAGCAGTGAAATTTGGGGGGGCACGCAGTTCTTC
size: once
J: TRBJ2-1
D: .
V: TRBV2

CDR3: CASSVTGGGYGYTF
DNA: TGTGCCAGCAGCGTAACAGGGGGCGGCTATGGCTACACCTTC
size: .
J: TRBJ1-2
D: TRBD1
V: TRBV9

CDR3: CASSEALIWPWGYF
DNA: TGTGCCAGCAGTGAAGCGCTTATTTGGCCGTGGGGGTACTTC
size: .
J: TRBJ2-7
D: .
V: TRBV2

CDR3: CRHLPDGYLNTEAFF
DNA: TGCCGCCACCTCCCCGACGGATATTTGAACACTGAAGCTTTCTTT
size: .
J: TRBJ1-1
D: .
V: TRBV10-1

CDR3: CASSSPTLYGSPLHF
DNA: TGTGCCAGCAGCTCTCCGACCCTTTACGGCTCACCCCTCCACTTT
size: .
J: TRBJ1-6
D: .
V: TRBV7-2

CDR3: CASGKTGAETQYF
DNA: TGTGCTAGTGGAAAGACAGGGGCGGAGACCCAGTACTTC
size: .
J: TRBJ2-5
D: TRBD1
V: TRBV12-5

CDR3: CASSPFNTDTQYF
DNA: TGTGCCAGCTCACCTTTTAACACAGATACGCAGTATTTT
size: once
J: TRBJ2-3
D: .
V: TRBV18

CDR3: CASSLGQGPNEKLFF
DNA: TGCGCCAGCAGCTTGGGCCAGGGCCCCAATGAAAAACTGTTTTTT
size: .
J: TRBJ1-4
D: .
V: TRBV5-1

CDR3: CASSLSLLGNSPLHF
DNA: TGCGCCAGCAGCTTGTCGCTCTTAGGTAATTCACCCCTCCACTTT
size: .
J: TRBJ1-6
D: .
V: TRBV5-1

CDR3: CASSQDFQDGYTF
DNA: TGTGCCAGCAGCCAAGATTTCCAGGATGGCTACACCTTC
size: .
J: TRBJ1-2
D: .
V: TRBV4-2

CDR3: CASSLNLGTENEQFF
DNA: TGTGCCAGCAGCTTAAATTTAGGGACGGAAAATGAGCAGTTCTTC
size: .
J: TRBJ2-1
D: .
V: TRBV7-3

CDR3: CASRRRDYNEQFF
DNA: TGTGCCAGCAGGCGCCGGGACTACAATGAGCAGTTCTTC
size: .
J: TRBJ2-1
D: .
V: TRBV2

CDR3: CASLPSRSYEQYF
DNA: TGTGCCAGCCTTCCTTCTAGATCCTACGAGCAGTACTTC
size: once
J: TRBJ2-7
D: .
V: TRBV6-5

CDR3: CASSPTRLSGGNYGYTF
DNA: TGTGCCAGCTCACCCACAAGGCTCTCTGGGGGTAACTATGGCTACACCTTC
size: .
J: TRBJ1-2
D: .
V: TRBV18

CDR3: CASSQDGRPEHYGYTF
DNA: TGTGCCAGCAGCCAAGATGGGAGGCCCGAGCACTATGGCTACACCTTC
size: .
J: TRBJ1-2
D: .
V: TRBV4-2

CDR3: CASSFGQGALRLAGGQFF
DNA: TGTGCCAGCAGCTTCGGACAGGGCGCCCTCCGGCTAGCGGGGGGTCAGTTCTTC
size: .
J: TRBJ2-1
D: TRBD2
V: TRBV5-5

CDR3: CASSPPGGTTGELFF
DNA: TGTGCCAGCTCACCACCTGGGGGCACAACCGGGGAGCTGTTTTTT
size: .
J: TRBJ2-2
D: .
V: TRBV18

CDR3: CASSESRTSGGHNEQFF
DNA: TGTGCCAGCAGTGAATCCCGGACTAGCGGGGGCCACAATGAGCAGTTCTTC
size: .
J: TRBJ2-1
D: TRBD2
V: TRBV6-1

CDR3: CASSSDTNYGYTF
DNA: TGTGCCAGCAGTTCGGACACCAACTATGGCTACACCTTC
size: .
J: TRBJ1-2
D: .
V: TRBV28

CDR3: CASSRTSGGRGSNTQYF
DNA: TGTGCCAGCAGTCGGACTAGCGGGGGCCGAGGGTCGAATACGCAGTATTTT
size: .
J: TRBJ2-3
D: TRBD2
V: TRBV6-2/TRBV6-3

CDR3: CASSRTGTDTEAFF
DNA: TGTGCCAGCAGCCGGACGGGCACGGACACTGAAGCTTTCTTT
size: .
J: TRBJ1-1
D: .
V: TRBV5-5

CDR3: CASSLVDGNQPQHF
DNA: TGTGCCAGCAGCTTAGTGGACGGGAATCAGCCCCAGCATTTT
size: .
J: TRBJ1-5
D: .
V: TRBV7-2

CDR3: CSGIWGDTDTQYF
DNA: TGCAGCGGGATCTGGGGGGACACAGATACGCAGTATTTT
size: .
J: TRBJ2-3
D: .
V: TRBV29-1

CDR3: CASTNPRGGFLEEQYF
DNA: TGTGCCAGCACCAACCCACGCGGAGGGTTCCTAGAAGAGCAGTACTTC
size: .
J: TRBJ2-7
D: .
V: TRBV5-5

CDR3: CASSLFWAELCIGTGAAQPQHF
DNA: TGCGCCAGCAGTCTTTTCTGGGCTGAGTTGTGTATCGGGACAGGGGCAGCTCAGCCCCAGCATTTT
size: .
J: TRBJ1-5
D: TRBD1
V: TRBV23-1

CDR3: CASSLDRGTEAFF
DNA: TGTGCCAGCAGTTTGGACAGGGGCACTGAAGCTTTCTTT
size: .
J: TRBJ1-1
D: TRBD1
V: TRBV27

CDR3: CASSPLGLRPTPRNEQFF
DNA: TGTGCCAGCTCACCACTAGGACTTCGACCTACTCCTAGGAATGAGCAGTTCTTC
size: .
J: TRBJ2-1
D: .
V: TRBV18

CDR3: CASSLGGDGNTIYF
DNA: TGTGCCAGCAGCTTGGGAGGGGATGGAAACACCATATATTTT
size: .
J: TRBJ1-3
D: .
V: TRBV6-5

CDR3: CASSLGFRDRAGNTIYF
DNA: TGTGCCAGCAGCTTAGGCTTCCGAGATCGGGCTGGAAACACCATATATTTT
size: .
J: TRBJ1-3
D: .
V: TRBV11-3

CDR3: CASSVSGAGANVLTF
DNA: TGTGCCAGCAGTGTATCGGGGGCCGGGGCCAACGTCCTGACTTTC
size: .
J: TRBJ2-6
D: .
V: TRBV25-1

CDR3: CASSLGVGTATDTQYF
DNA: TGTGCCAGCAGCTTGGGCGTCGGGACAGCTACAGATACGCAGTATTTT
size: .
J: TRBJ2-3
D: TRBD1
V: TRBV5-5

CDR3: CASSELAKNIQYF
DNA: TGTGCCAGCAGTGAGCTAGCCAAAAACATTCAGTACTTC
size: few
J: TRBJ2-4
D: .
V: TRBV6-1

CDR3: CASSLARVSGANVLTF
DNA: TGTGCCAGCAGCTTAGCCAGAGTCTCTGGGGCCAACGTCCTGACTTTC
size: .
J: TRBJ2-6
D: .
V: TRBV7-2

CDR3: CASSLTPGQPYEQYF
DNA: TGTGCCAGCAGCTTAACCCCGGGACAACCTTACGAGCAGTACTTC
size: .
J: TRBJ2-7
D: .
V: TRBV7-3

CDR3: CASSLGSSGAYNEQFF
DNA: TGTGCCAGCAGCTTAGGATCTAGCGGGGCCTACAATGAGCAGTTCTTC
size: .
J: TRBJ2-1
D: TRBD2
V: TRBV7-6

CDR3: CASSQEGQGANQPQHF
DNA: TGCGCCAGCAGCCAAGAGGGCCAAGGAGCAAATCAGCCCCAGCATTTT
size: few
J: TRBJ1-5
D: .
V: TRBV4-1